The rows below give T cell receptor beta chains drawn from one sample of a study of patients and donors after allogeneic stem cell transplantation. Via MiXCR, TCRdb re-called the RT-PCR reads, giving one row per CDR3 protein. This table has tens of thousands of distinct CDR3 sequences, 5% appearing once. The sequenced sample was blood, either unsorted or a sorted T cell fraction (not recorded which). The origin of the receptors is a human donor who was either an allogeneic HSCT recipient or a stem cell or donor lymphocyte infusion donor (not recorded which). It is not recorded whose cells these are; they may come from a transplant donor. CDR3s include the opening cysteine and the closing phenylalanine or tryptophan. D genes are given only for firm matches. The size field is filled for only some rows; it gives once, few, many or a size class.

j_call clone_size d_call v_call cdr3_aa cdr3_nt
TRBJ1-3 many . TRBV20-1 CSVNTGTGNTIYF TGCAGTGTGAATACAGGGACAGGAAACACCATATATTTT
TRBJ1-2 . TRBD1 TRBV6-1 CASSDLTGPWYGYTF TGTGCCAGCAGTGACCTGACAGGGCCGTGGTATGGCTACACCTTC
TRBJ2-1 many . TRBV25-1 CASSAGARWLLVYNEQFF TGTGCCAGCAGTGCCGGCGCTAGATGGCTCCTTGTCTACAATGAGCAGTTCTTC
TRBJ2-3 few . TRBV20-1 CSVEPGLGGADTQYF TGCAGTGTCGAGCCCGGATTAGGGGGTGCAGATACGCAGTATTTT
TRBJ2-2 . . TRBV4-1 CASSQRGRAATGELFF TGCGCCAGCAGCCAAAGGGGCAGGGCCGCCACCGGGGAGCTGTTTTTT
TRBJ2-2 many TRBD2 TRBV29-1 CSVLVGGLKSNTGELFF TGCAGCGTCCTGGTGGGAGGGCTAAAGTCGAACACCGGGGAGCTGTTTTTT
TRBJ2-5 few TRBD2 TRBV3-1 CASSDGLAGQGQYF TGTGCCAGCAGTGACGGACTAGCGGGGCAGGGCCAGTACTTC
TRBJ2-7 many TRBD1 TRBV6-1 CASTPDRARYEQYF TGTGCCAGCACCCCAGACAGGGCACGCTACGAGCAGTACTTC
TRBJ1-1 . . TRBV12-3/TRBV12-4 CASSFGQPNTEAFF TGTGCCAGCAGTTTTGGACAACCGAACACTGAAGCTTTCTTT
TRBJ1-5 many . TRBV20-1 CSARRGPGNQPQHF TGCAGTGCTAGAAGGGGTCCGGGCAATCAGCCCCAGCATTTT
TRBJ2-7 many . TRBV12-3/TRBV12-4 CASSLGWLDEQYF TGTGCCAGCAGTTTAGGATGGCTAGACGAGCAGTACTTC
TRBJ1-2 many . TRBV6-5 CASSYRAMNYGYTF TGTGCCAGCAGTTATAGGGCAATGAACTATGGCTACACCTTC
TRBJ1-3 many . TRBV4-2 CASSHPSGDTYSGNTIYF TGTGCCAGCAGCCATCCCAGCGGGGACACCTATTCTGGAAACACCATATATTTT
TRBJ1-3 few . TRBV6-1 CASRTSGVSSGNTIYF TGTGCCAGCAGAACCAGCGGGGTGAGCTCTGGAAACACCATATATTTT
TRBJ1-2 many . TRBV6-1 CASSGRAIGGYTF TGTGCCAGCAGTGGCCGGGCGATCGGTGGCTACACCTTC
TRBJ1-1 many . TRBV6-1 CASRRNRNTEAFF TGTGCCAGCAGGAGGAACAGGAACACTGAAGCTTTCTTT
TRBJ1-2 many . TRBV4-2 CASSQDGGGYTF TGTGCCAGCAGCCAAGATGGGGGGGGCTACACCTTC
TRBJ2-6 . . TRBV28 CASRTQGFGANVLTF TGTGCCAGCAGGACTCAGGGTTTTGGGGCCAACGTCCTGACTTTC
TRBJ1-6 many . TRBV29-1 CSVVGSYNSPLHF TGCAGCGTTGTTGGCAGTTATAATTCACCCCTCCACTTT
TRBJ2-5 many . TRBV5-1 CASSYHASAQETQYF TGCGCCAGCAGCTATCACGCTAGCGCCCAAGAGACCCAGTACTTC
TRBJ1-4 many . TRBV5-1 CASSVATNEKLFF TGCGCCAGCAGCGTTGCAACTAATGAAAAACTGTTTTTT
TRBJ2-5 many TRBD1 TRBV5-1 CASSLVKDRQETQYF TGCGCCAGCAGCTTGGTCAAGGACAGGCAAGAGACCCAGTACTTC
TRBJ2-7 many TRBD1 TRBV29-1 CSAAGQELYEQYF TGCAGCGCCGCGGGACAGGAGCTCTACGAGCAGTACTTC
TRBJ1-2 many . TRBV20-1 CSARRVKDYGYTF TGCAGTGCTAGACGGGTGAAGGACTATGGCTACACCTTC
TRBJ1-2 . TRBD1 TRBV20-1 CSAPGTGGRESVGYTF TGCAGTGCTCCCGGGACAGGGGGCCGAGAAAGCGTTGGCTACACCTTC
TRBJ2-1 many . TRBV20-1 CSVTGRTDYEQFF TGCAGTGTTACGGGACGGACGGACTATGAGCAGTTCTTC
TRBJ1-2 . TRBD1 TRBV5-1 CASSLTGDNNYGYTF TGCGCCAGCAGCCTGACAGGGGACAACAACTATGGCTACACCTTC
TRBJ2-1 many TRBD2 TRBV5-1 CASSLEFGASGYNEQFF TGCGCCAGCAGCTTGGAGTTCGGGGCTAGCGGATACAATGAGCAGTTCTTC
TRBJ2-3 many TRBD2 TRBV7-2 CASSPSIAGGTDTQYF TGTGCCAGCAGCCCTAGTATAGCGGGTGGGACAGATACGCAGTATTTT
TRBJ2-5 few . TRBV12-3/TRBV12-4 CASSLGRALQETQYF TGTGCCAGCAGTTTAGGAAGGGCACTCCAAGAGACCCAGTACTTC
TRBJ1-2 many . TRBV14 CASSQDHGYGYTF TGTGCCAGCAGCCAAGATCATGGCTATGGCTACACCTTC
TRBJ1-1 many TRBD1 TRBV6-1 CASSGRAGGLNTEAFF TGTGCCAGCAGTGGTCGGGCAGGGGGCCTGAACACTGAAGCTTTCTTT
TRBJ1-1 many TRBD1 TRBV2 CASTPGQVTRNTEAFF TGTGCCAGCACCCCGGGACAGGTTACTAGGAACACTGAAGCTTTCTTT
TRBJ1-1 many . TRBV20-1 CSAQGFMNTEAFF TGCAGTGCCCAGGGATTCATGAACACTGAAGCTTTCTTT
TRBJ2-5 many . TRBV4-1 CASSQDLRNTLGETQYF TGCGCCAGCAGCCAAGACCTCCGGAATACGCTGGGGGAGACCCAGTACTTC
TRBJ2-5 . TRBD1 TRBV12-3/TRBV12-4 CASSMTGGGEETQYF TGTGCCAGCAGTATGACAGGGGGCGGGGAAGAGACCCAGTACTTC
TRBJ2-1 many TRBD1 TRBV10-3 CAISESRTGALNEQFF TGTGCCATCAGTGAGTCTCGGACAGGGGCACTGAATGAGCAGTTCTTC
TRBJ1-1 few TRBD1 TRBV30 CASPGQRGTEAFF TGTGCCAGTCCGGGACAGCGAGGGACTGAAGCTTTCTTT
TRBJ2-1 few TRBD2 TRBV5-1 CASSLAPGLAGGRNEQFF TGCGCCAGCAGCTTGGCCCCGGGACTAGCGGGAGGTCGCAATGAGCAGTTCTTC
TRBJ1-5 many . TRBV12-3/TRBV12-4 CASRPDTAQPQHF TGTGCCAGCAGACCGGACACCGCTCAGCCCCAGCATTTT
TRBJ2-3 many . TRBV27 CASSLGRARYGDTQYF TGTGCCAGCAGTTTAGGACGGGCTAGGTATGGCGATACGCAGTATTTT
TRBJ2-4 medium-sized . TRBV14 CASSPFDVAVQYF TGTGCCAGCAGCCCATTTGATGTAGCGGTTCAGTACTTC
TRBJ1-5 few . TRBV7-9 CASSPRRGQPQHF TGTGCCAGCAGCCCACGAAGGGGTCAGCCCCAGCATTTT
TRBJ2-7 . TRBD1 TRBV15 CVTSRVGTGSYEQYF TGTGTCACCAGCAGGGTCGGGACAGGATCCTACGAGCAGTACTTC
TRBJ2-1 many . TRBV29-1 CSVAGREVREQFF TGCAGCGTCGCGGGCAGGGAGGTGCGAGAGCAGTTCTTC
TRBJ1-2 . . TRBV14 CASSQGGGYGYTF TGTGCCAGCAGCCAAGGGGGGGGCTATGGCTACACCTTC
TRBJ2-1 . TRBD2 TRBV19 CASRGERLARNNEQFF TGTGCCAGTAGAGGGGAAAGACTAGCGCGAAACAATGAGCAGTTCTTC
TRBJ2-7 many . TRBV7-7 CASSLVADSWSEQYF TGTGCTAGCAGCTTAGTCGCAGACAGTTGGAGCGAGCAGTACTTC
TRBJ2-3 many . TRBV12-3/TRBV12-4 CASSLSGSTDTQYF TGTGCCAGCAGTTTAAGCGGGAGCACAGATACGCAGTATTTT
TRBJ1-3 many . TRBV20-1 CSARDSSSGNTIYF TGCAGTGCTAGAGATAGCAGCTCTGGAAACACCATATATTTT
TRBJ2-2 many . TRBV9 CASSVGDPEAGELFF TGTGCCAGCAGCGTAGGGGACCCGGAGGCTGGGGAGCTGTTTTTT
TRBJ2-3 few . TRBV11-3 CASSPVVARTDTQYF TGTGCCAGCAGCCCGGTGGTGGCAAGAACAGATACGCAGTATTTT